The 19 T cell receptor beta chains reported below all come from one sample, sequenced in a study of blood T cell repertoires in COVID-19. Generated by immunoSEQ multiplex PCR, the TCRdb table keeps only in-frame clones and is missing some. Among about 150,000 clones, almost 85% were seen once, and the ten largest hold around 2.7%. The material sequenced was peripheral blood. These receptors were collected from a woman aged 80 or over with COVID-19, enrolled during active disease.

V usage is TRBV11-1 and J usage is TRBJ2-2, with 11 bases matching TRBD2. The CDR3 length is 15 residues. Germline lookup yields CDR1 SGHAT and CDR2 FQDESV (reference sequence). Trimming at V came to 3 bases and at J to 5 bases, leaving 2 bases not matched to a gene. The CDR3 DNA is TGTGCCAGCAGCTTGCGACTAGCGGGAACCGGGGAGCTGTTTTTT. Translation: CASSLRLAGTGELFF.

The chain is built from TRBV19 and TRBJ1-4, with 12 nucleotides matching TRBD1. J gave up 2 bases and V 4 bases, and 8 bases lay outside the gene matches. Germline assignment: CDR1 LNHDA and CDR2 SQIVND (reference sequence). The length of the CDR3 is 18 residues. CDR3 nucleotides: TGTGCCAGTAGTACCGGGACAGGGGGCTGGCCGACTAATGAAAAACTGTTTTTT. Amino acid sequence: CASSTGTGGWPTNEKLFF.

This clone was counted only a few times. The chain's CDR3 is CASSLQGDRVDTQYF. The CDR3 DNA reads as TGCGCCAGCAGCCTACAGGGGGATAGGGTAGATACGCAGTATTTT. This chain joins TRBV5-1 and TRBJ2-3; the match to TRBD1 covers 8 bases. CDR1 SGHRS and CDR2 YFSETQ come from the germline V gene. This CDR3 spans 15 amino acids. Trimming took 4 bases from V and 5 from J; bases not matched to a gene: 9. Drawing the rest from reference TRBV5-1 and TRBJ2-3, the complete variable domain is KAGVTQTPRYLIKTRGQQVTLSCSPISGHRSVSWYQQTPGQGLQFLFEYFSETQRNKGNFPGRFSGRQFSNSRSEMNVSTLELGDSALYLCASSLQGDRVDTQYFGPGTRLTVL.

This chain links TRBV18 with TRBJ2-2, with 8 bases aligning to TRBD2. CDR3 size: 16 residues. Germline V gene lookup returns CDR1 KGHSH and CDR2 LQKENI. V was pared by 4 bases and J by 5 bases, with 9 bases of the junction left unmatched. CDR3 sequence: CASSQWDQRETGELFF. The CDR3 DNA reads as TGTGCCAGCTCACAGTGGGACCAGCGGGAGACCGGGGAGCTGTTTTTT.

The chain employs TRBV3-1 (or the pseudogene TRBV3-2) and TRBJ2-6; a possible D gene is TRBD2 (6 bases). The CDR3 sequence is 15 residues long. Germline CDR1 reads LGHDT; CDR2 reads YNNKEL (reference sequence). Trimming removed 3 bases from V and 2 bases from J, with 8 bases in between. CDR3 nucleotides: TGTGCCAGCAGCCACACTAGCCCTGGGGCCAACGTCCTGACTTTC. Translation gives CASSHTSPGANVLTF.

CDR3: CASRTGLAHNEQFF. The CDR3, as DNA: TGTGCCAGTAGGACGGGACTAGCGCACAATGAGCAGTTCTTC. This sequence joins TRBV2 and TRBJ2-1; TRBD2 agrees at 10 bases. The CDR3 extends over 14 amino acids. V trimming: 9 bases; J trimming: 5 bases; junction bases outside the gene matches: 7. The germline V gene has CDR1 SNHLY and CDR2 FYNNEI.

CDR3 in DNA: TGTGCCAGCAGTGTCGAACAGGGTGGCTACAATGAGCAGTTCTTC. This codes for CASSVEQGGYNEQFF. The genes are TRBV2 and TRBJ2-1, with D possibly matching TRBD1 (6 bases). V was cut by 4 bases and J by 3 bases, with 13 bases left in between. The CDR3 length is 15 residues. CDR1 and CDR2 from the germline V gene are SNHLY and FYNNEI. Full variable domain (missing parts from reference TRBV2 and TRBJ2-1): EPEVTQTPSHQVTQMGQEVILRCVPISNHLYFYWYRQILGQKVEFLVSFYNNEISEKSEIFDDQFSVERPDGSNFTLKIRSTKLEDSAMYFCASSVEQGGYNEQFFGPGTRLTVL.

The chain recombines TRBV7-9 with TRBJ1-3; TRBD1 agrees at 7 bases. Germline V gene lookup returns CDR1 SEHNR and CDR2 FQNEAQ (reference sequence). J lost 4 bases, V lost 3 bases, and 6 bases had no gene match. The CDR3 is 15 amino acids. This CDR3 reads CASSFRQTGGNTIYF. DNA of the CDR3: TGTGCCAGCAGCTTCCGTCAGACAGGGGGAAACACCATATATTTT.

The gene calls are TRBV24-1 and TRBJ1-5; TRBD1 might be the D (5 bases). Trimming stripped 3 bases from V and 6 bases from J, with 35 bases between. Germline assignment: CDR1 KGHDR and CDR2 SFDVKD. The CDR3 has 22 amino acids. The CDR3 here is CATSDALTGSVWVCRRGQPQHF. The CDR3 coding sequence is TGTGCCACCAGTGATGCCTTGACGGGCTCGGTATGGGTTTGTAGAAGGGGTCAGCCCCAGCATTTT.

The V call is TRBV2, the J call TRBJ2-2; the match to TRBD2 covers 8 bases. CDR1 SNHLY and CDR2 FYNNEI come from the germline V gene. The J segment lost 5 bases and the V segment lost 10 bases, leaving 15 bases of the junction unmatched. The CDR3 contains 16 residues. CDR3 residues: CATPSAGASGTGELFF. In nucleotides, the CDR3 is TGTGCCACCCCCTCGGCGGGTGCTAGCGGGACCGGGGAGCTGTTTTTT.

The chain has TRBV11-2 and TRBJ1-2; D is possibly TRBD1 (5 bases). There are 14 residues in the CDR3. Germline V gene sequence: CDR1 SGHAT, CDR2 FQNNGV. Between the trimmed V and J ends, which lost 4 bases and 4 bases, there was a span of 13 bases. This chain's CDR3 is CASSYGGSGYGYTF. The CDR3 DNA reads TGTGCCAGCAGCTACGGGGGTAGCGGCTATGGCTACACCTTC.

This clone was seen only once. The chain employs TRBV30 and TRBJ2-1; a possible D gene is TRBD2 (6 bases). The CDR3 runs 16 residues. Deletions cut 5 bases from V and 0 bases from J, with 17 bases between. CDR1 and CDR2 from the germline V gene are GTSNPN and SVGIG (reference sequence). The CDR3 is CAWDWGVFLSYNEQFF. The CDR3 region has the DNA TGTGCCTGGGACTGGGGGGTATTTCTCTCCTACAATGAGCAGTTCTTC.

The V gene is TRBV5-1, the J gene TRBJ2-6; 10 bases fit TRBD2. V gave up 4 bases and J gave up 2 bases; unmatched junction bases: 12. CDR1 and CDR2 from the germline V gene are SGHRS and YFSETQ. CDR3 size: 19 residues. CDR3 loop: CASSLARGTSEAGANVLTF. The CDR3 nucleotides are TGCGCCAGCAGCCTTGCTCGGGGGACTAGCGAAGCTGGGGCCAACGTCCTGACTTTC.

This clone was detected once. The rearrangement uses TRBV6-2 or TRBV6-3 and TRBJ2-7, with a possible D match to TRBD2 (7 bases). Trimming cost V 5 bases and J 0 bases, with 20 bases left between them. Germline loops: CDR1 MNHEY, CDR2 SVGEGT. The CDR3 has 17 residues. The CDR3 protein is CASSPAWGGQNSYEQYF. Here the CDR3 DNA reads TGTGCCAGCAGTCCCGCATGGGGGGGCCAAAACTCCTACGAGCAGTACTTC.

The chain links TRBV5-1 to TRBJ2-5; TRBD1 matches at 7 bases. The trim removed 0 bases at V and 2 bases at J, leaving 4 bases unmatched. The CDR3 is made up of 15 amino acids. The germline V gene has CDR1 SGHRS and CDR2 YFSETQ. The CDR3 protein is CASSLVPGQQETQYF. CDR3 sequence (DNA): TGCGCCAGCAGCTTGGTTCCGGGACAGCAAGAGACCCAGTACTTC. The complete variable domain, with remaining parts taken from reference TRBV5-1 and TRBJ2-5, reads KAGVTQTPRYLIKTRGQQVTLSCSPISGHRSVSWYQQTPGQGLQFLFEYFSETQRNKGNFPGRFSGRQFSNSRSEMNVSTLELGDSALYLCASSLVPGQQETQYFGPGTRLLVL.

The V and J genes are TRBV28 and TRBJ2-7; D remains ambiguous. Germline V CDR1 and CDR2: MDHEN, SYDVKM. This CDR3 has 14 residues. Trimming left V 3 bases short and J 5 bases short, with 14 bases between. Here the CDR3 DNA reads TGTGCCAGCAGTTTCCCCCGTCAGGCCAACGAGCAGTACTTC. This encodes CASSFPRQANEQYF.

This clone occurred a few times. CDR3 bases: TGTGCCAGCAGCCCACGGACAGGGAGGTACGAGCAGTACTTC. Protein sequence: CASSPRTGRYEQYF. The rearrangement uses TRBV9 and TRBJ2-7; 8 nucleotides align to TRBD1. The V and J ends lost 4 bases and 4 bases, in that order; junction bases with no gene match: 7. Germline V gene lookup returns CDR1 SGDLS and CDR2 YYNGEE. This CDR3 region has 14 residues.

The chain employs TRBV27 and TRBJ2-2, with D possibly matching TRBD2 (5 bases). The CDR3 contains 15 residues. The V and J ends lost 0 bases and 7 bases respectively, with 12 bases between them. The germline V gene encodes CDR1 MNHEY and CDR2 SMNVEV (reference sequence). This CDR3 is CASSLSDARVGELFF. CDR3 sequence (DNA): TGTGCCAGCAGTTTATCGGACGCGAGGGTCGGGGAGCTGTTTTTT.

V and J are TRBV7-3 and TRBJ2-3; tentative D call: TRBD2 (5 bases). The V end lost 5 bases, the J end lost 0 bases, and 12 bases lay between the germline ends. The length of the CDR3 is 15 residues. Germline loops: CDR1 SGHTA, CDR2 FQGTGA. The CDR3 here is CASSPGLASTDTQYF. The CDR3 DNA reads TGTGCCAGCAGCCCGGGTTTAGCGAGCACAGATACGCAGTATTTT.